Shown below are 27 T cell receptor beta chains from a single sample sequenced in a study of shared clonotypes between healthy human individuals (dated by TCRdb to the early 2020s). To prepare the library, the immunoSEQ multiplex PCR assay was applied. The clones in this table, taken by TCRdb from immuneACCESS, are in-frame only. Not every clone is retained; where verified, under half of the shortfall comes from an unresolved V gene, and the cause of the rest is unknown. This sample comprises 2 million to 2.5 million clones, approximately 95% of them detected only once. 0.35% to 0.5% of the sample is held by the ten biggest clonotypes. The sequenced material came from naive CD4+ T cells from PBMCs. Interpreted using the paper, the cell subset or site label stands for: CD45RA+ positively selected. These TCRs come from a man younger than 35 in good health. Some clones in this sample may be carry-over from other donors' samples.

This clone was recorded only once. V is TRBV20-1 and J is TRBJ1-5; perhaps TRBD1 as D (5 bases). The CDR3 totals 11 residues. Germline CDR1 DFQATT, CDR2 SNEGSKA (reference sequence). The V end lost 8 bases, the J end lost 11 bases, and 16 bases lay between the germline ends. The CDR3 DNA sequence: TGCAGTTCCGACGGGACGGGGGCCCAGCATTTT. This encodes CSSDGTGAQHF.

This chain uses TRBV4-2 with TRBJ1-2; 12 nucleotides line up with TRBD1. Germline V gives CDR1 LGHNA, CDR2 YNFKEQ. The V and J ends lost 1 base and 4 bases, in that order; junction bases with no gene match: 4. The CDR3 is made up of 16 amino acids. The CDR3 coding sequence is TGTGCCAGCAGCCAAGGTGGGACAGGGGGCTTCTATGGCTACACCTTC. It is translated as CASSQGGTGGFYGYTF.

In this sample, this clone turned up once. The rearrangement uses TRBV6-4 and TRBJ2-2; D unresolved. Germline CDR1 MRHNA, CDR2 SNTAGT. The V and J ends lost 3 bases and 3 bases respectively, with 14 bases between them. The CDR3 extends over 16 amino acids. CDR3 residues: CASSDGATWDTGELFF. As DNA, the CDR3 is TGTGCCAGCAGTGATGGAGCGACGTGGGACACCGGGGAGCTGTTTTTT.

The rearrangement joins TRBV5-1 to TRBJ2-2, with 14 bases lining up with TRBD2. J gave up 5 bases and V 4 bases, and 10 bases lay outside the gene matches. CDR1 and CDR2 (germline): SGHRS, YFSETQ. The CDR3 has 18 amino acids. CDR3 region: CASSPTGTSGSFTGELFF. The CDR3 nucleotides read TGCGCCAGCAGCCCTACCGGGACTAGCGGGAGTTTTACCGGGGAGCTGTTTTTT.

Points on this clone: An end of the junction does not agree with germline; a read error may underlie this. J is TRBJ2-5 and V is TRBV10-3; unclear D gene. Germline V lookup: CDR1 ENHRY, CDR2 SYGVKD. This CDR3 region has 13 residues. The CDR3 loop reads CAIRGSVRNASDF. The CDR3, as DNA: TGTGCCATCAGAGGGTCAGTCAGGAACGCCTCGGACTTC.

The genes are TRBV7-2 and TRBJ2-1; D unresolved. Germline assignment: CDR1 SGHTA and CDR2 FQGNSA. The germline V and J ends were trimmed by 5 bases and 6 bases, with 11 bases remaining between them. This CDR3 has 13 residues. The CDR3 here is CASSLRRGNEQFF. CDR3 coding DNA: TGTGCCAGCAGCCTCCGGAGAGGCAATGAGCAGTTCTTC.

The CDR3 region has the DNA TGTGCCAGCAGCTTGGGGTACACTGAAGCTTTCTTT. Translation gives CASSLGYTEAFF. This chain uses TRBV7-9 with TRBJ1-1; D not resolved. V was cut by 3 bases and J by 3 bases, with 5 bases left in between. This CDR3 region has 12 residues. The germline CDR1 and CDR2 sequences are SEHNR and FQNEAQ (reference sequence).

The chain links TRBV14 to TRBJ2-7; 10 nucleotides match TRBD2. Germline CDR1 and CDR2: SGHDN and FVKESK. There are 16 residues in the CDR3. The J segment lost 5 bases and the V segment lost 0 bases, leaving 7 bases of the junction unmatched. The CDR3 coding sequence is TGTGCCAGCAGCCAAGAAGTCCTAGCGGGAGCTCACGAGCAGTACTTC. Amino acid sequence: CASSQEVLAGAHEQYF.

This chain uses TRBV14 with TRBJ2-3; perhaps TRBD2 as D (6 bases). This CDR3 contains 19 residues. Trimming shortened V by 0 bases and J by 1 base, and 20 bases separated the two germline ends. In germline, CDR1 is SGHDN, CDR2 FVKESK. The chain's CDR3 is CASSQDRWPEGQGTDTQYF. The CDR3 DNA reads as TGTGCCAGCAGCCAAGATCGATGGCCGGAGGGGCAGGGCACAGATACGCAGTATTTT.

DNA for the CDR3: TGTGCCAGCAGCCCATCAGGGGGTAATAACTATGGCTACACCTTC. Translating it yields CASSPSGGNNYGYTF. The chain carries TRBV6-1 and TRBJ1-2, with TRBD1 matching 7 bases. V lost 6 bases and J lost 1; bases outside the gene matches: 8. The CDR3 has 15 residues. Per the germline V gene, CDR1 is MNHNS and CDR2 is SASEGT.

The V call is TRBV2, the J call TRBJ1-1, with TRBD1 matching 11 bases. Germline CDR1 reads SNHLY; CDR2 reads FYNNEI. The ends lost 3 bases at V and 7 bases at J; junction bases unmatched: 10. The CDR3 runs 16 residues. The CDR3: CASSDGQGAGWVEAFF. The CDR3 DNA reads as TGTGCCAGCAGTGATGGACAGGGGGCGGGATGGGTTGAAGCTTTCTTT.

This sequence joins TRBV2 and TRBJ1-5; D remains unclear. The CDR3 extends over 14 amino acids. From germline, CDR1 is SNHLY and CDR2 FYNNEI. V lost 4 bases to trimming and J lost 0 bases, with 7 bases between them. The CDR3 nucleotides read TGTGCCAGCAGTGCGTGGGGTAGCAATCAGCCCCAGCATTTT. It is translated as CASSAWGSNQPQHF.

The chain joins TRBV5-1 to TRBJ2-5; D is unclear. Trimming took off 0 bases at V and 1 base at J, with 7 bases between the two ends. The CDR3 has 14 residues. Germline V gives CDR1 SGHRS, CDR2 YFSETQ. The CDR3 DNA is TGCGCCAGCAGCTTGGGGCACAGCCAAGAGACCCAGTACTTC. Protein sequence: CASSLGHSQETQYF. The variable domain in full, completed from reference TRBV5-1 and TRBJ2-5, reads KAGVTQTPRYLIKTRGQQVTLSCSPISGHRSVSWYQQTPGQGLQFLFEYFSETQRNKGNFPGRFSGRQFSNSRSEMNVSTLELGDSALYLCASSLGHSQETQYFGPGTRLLVL.

This chain joins TRBV5-1 and TRBJ2-1, with 10 bases that match TRBD2. This CDR3 region has 16 residues. CDR1 SGHRS and CDR2 YFSETQ come from the germline V gene. The V and J ends lost 6 bases and 4 bases, in that order; junction bases with no gene match: 10. The CDR3 region is CASTPGLLAGYNEQFF. The CDR3 DNA reads as TGCGCCAGCACCCCGGGTCTACTAGCGGGGTACAATGAGCAGTTCTTC.

This chain connects TRBV28 to TRBJ1-4, with 9 bases that match TRBD1. CDR3 length equals 15 residues. CDR1 is MDHEN and CDR2 is SYDVKM in the germline V gene. V trimming: 6 bases; J trimming: 8 bases; junction bases outside the gene matches: 10. CDR3 region: CASRVQGAVGEKLFF. CDR3 bases: TGTGCCAGCAGAGTACAGGGGGCTGTGGGAGAAAAACTGTTTTTT. The variable domain in full, completed from reference TRBV28 and TRBJ1-4, reads DVKVTQSSRYLVKRTGEKVFLECVQDMDHENMFWYRQDPGLGLRLIYFSYDVKMKEKGDIPEGYSVSREKKERFSLILESASTNQTSMYLCASRVQGAVGEKLFFGSGTQLSVL.

This rearrangement joins TRBV28 to TRBJ1-1, with a possible D match to TRBD1 (5 bases). CDR1 is MDHEN and CDR2 is SYDVKM in the germline V gene. V was shortened by 2 bases and J by 9 bases, with 10 bases between the two germline ends. The CDR3 spans 12 residues. The CDR3 DNA reads TGTGCCAGCAGTTTAAAGCGGGGGAAAGCTTTCTTT. This encodes CASSLKRGKAFF.

This chain joins TRBV28 and TRBJ2-7; TRBD2 aligns across 13 bases. The CDR3 contains 19 residues. Unmatched junction bases numbered 16, after V lost 5 bases and J lost 3 bases. Germline CDR1 MDHEN, CDR2 SYDVKM. This chain's CDR3 is CASSTTSGLAGKLVYEQYF. DNA for the CDR3: TGTGCCAGCAGTACCACCTCGGGACTAGCGGGAAAATTGGTCTACGAGCAGTACTTC. Filled out from reference TRBV28 and TRBJ2-7, the complete variable domain reads DVKVTQSSRYLVKRTGEKVFLECVQDMDHENMFWYRQDPGLGLRLIYFSYDVKMKEKGDIPEGYSVSREKKERFSLILESASTNQTSMYLCASSTTSGLAGKLVYEQYFGPGTRLTVT.

CDR3 DNA sequence: TGTGCCCTCAGGGGCCCAGAGAACACTGAAGCTTTCTTT. Its protein is CALRGPENTEAFF. The chain employs TRBV7-9 and TRBJ1-1; tentative D call: TRBD1 (6 bases). CDR3 length equals 13 residues. Germline loops: CDR1 SEHNR, CDR2 FQNEAQ (reference sequence). V was clipped by 11 bases and J by 1 base, with 14 bases between them.

The chain combines TRBV28 with TRBJ1-3; 8 nucleotides line up with TRBD1. CDR1 and CDR2 (germline): MDHEN, SYDVKM. The CDR3 has 18 amino acids. Losses at the gene ends were 2 bases for V and 0 bases for J; bases not matched to a gene: 9. The CDR3 DNA follows: TGTGCCAGCAGTTTAGGAAAGGGACAGGTCTACTCTGGAAACACCATATATTTT. Translation: CASSLGKGQVYSGNTIYF.

The chain joins TRBV29-1 to TRBJ1-1; perhaps TRBD1 as D (6 bases). The length of the CDR3 is 12 residues. V gave up 2 bases and J gave up 5 bases, with 9 bases separating them. The germline V gene encodes CDR1 SQVTM and CDR2 ANQGSEA. CDR3 DNA sequence: TGCAGCGTTGAAACAGGGAGGACTGAAGCTTTCTTT. As protein: CSVETGRTEAFF.

V and J are TRBV4-1 and TRBJ1-2, with a tentative D call TRBD1 (5 bases). V dropped 1 base and J dropped 8 bases, with 20 bases sitting between them. The CDR3 length is 16 residues. Germline CDR1 is MGHRA and CDR2 is YSYEKL. As DNA, the CDR3 is TGCGCCAGCAGCCAAGCAACTGTACCAGGGCTCGGCGGCTACACCTTC. Translating gives CASSQATVPGLGGYTF.

The rearrangement joins TRBV5-1 to TRBJ2-7; TRBD1 agrees at 7 bases. This CDR3 region has 16 residues. In germline, CDR1 is SGHRS, CDR2 YFSETQ. After removal of 1 base from V and 3 bases from J, the junction contained 10 bases not matched to a gene. The CDR3 nucleotides are TGCGCCAGCAGCTTGCCACGTACAGGGGTTGGCTACGAGCAGTACTTC. Amino acids: CASSLPRTGVGYEQYF.

The V gene is TRBV6-4, the J gene TRBJ2-2; TRBD1 aligns across 7 bases. The CDR3 totals 14 residues. J gave up 4 bases and V 5 bases, and 4 bases lay outside the gene matches. CDR1 is MRHNA and CDR2 is SNTAGT in the germline V gene. The CDR3 sequence is CASSIQGFTGELFF. In nucleotides, the CDR3 is TGTGCCAGCAGTATACAGGGGTTCACCGGGGAGCTGTTTTTT.

The chain employs TRBV5-1 and TRBJ1-4; D remains ambiguous. The length of the CDR3 is 14 residues. V gave up 4 bases and J gave up 3 bases, with 10 bases separating them. Germline loops: CDR1 SGHRS, CDR2 YFSETQ. The CDR3 spells CASSEGPPNEKLFF. DNA of the CDR3: TGCGCCAGCAGCGAAGGACCCCCTAATGAAAAACTGTTTTTT.

This chain uses TRBV7-3 with TRBJ2-7; unclear D gene. Looked up from germline, CDR1 is SGHTA and CDR2 is FQGTGA. The ends were cut back, 0 bases at V and 3 bases at J, with 15 bases in the middle. CDR3 length equals 16 residues. The CDR3 sequence is CASSLTSQVLNYEQYF. CDR3 nucleotides: TGTGCCAGCAGCTTAACGTCCCAGGTCTTGAACTACGAGCAGTACTTC.

This rearrangement joins TRBV4-1 to TRBJ2-1; 15 bases map to TRBD2. This CDR3 has 19 residues. The germline V gene has CDR1 MGHRA and CDR2 YSYEKL. After removal of 3 bases from V and 6 bases from J, the junction contained 12 bases not matched to a gene. The CDR3 DNA reads TGCGCCAGCAGCCATGGACAGGGTAGGACTAGCGGGAGGGCCAATGAGCAGTTCTTC. Protein product: CASSHGQGRTSGRANEQFF.

V usage is TRBV6-6 and J usage is TRBJ1-5; TRBD1 matches at 7 bases. There are 15 residues in the CDR3. Germline CDR1 is MNHNY and CDR2 is SVGAGI (reference sequence). V lost 7 bases and J lost 6; bases outside the gene matches: 12. The CDR3 reads CASTSTGRVGQPQHF. CDR3 DNA: TGTGCCAGCACCTCGACAGGGCGTGTTGGTCAGCCCCAGCATTTT.